The 23 T cell receptor beta chains below were found in one sample sequenced in a study of blood T cell repertoires in COVID-19. TCRdb keeps only in-frame clones here, not all; method: immunoSEQ multiplex PCR. This sample yields 170,000 or so clones, of which over 80% are seen a single time; approximately 2.9% belongs to the top ten. Sequencing was performed on peripheral blood. These receptors all come from a woman aged 55-75 years with acute or convalescent COVID-19.

The rearrangement joins TRBV19 to TRBJ2-7; D is uncertain. Per germline, CDR1 LNHDA and CDR2 SQIVND (reference sequence). This CDR3 contains 13 residues. V lost 3 bases and J lost 3, with 9 bases in between. The CDR3 loop reads CASSIPGDYEQYF. CDR3 sequence (DNA): TGTGCCAGTAGTATTCCCGGAGACTACGAGCAGTACTTC. Variable domain in full (rest from reference TRBV19 and TRBJ2-7): DGGITQSPKYLFRKEGQNVTLSCEQNLNHDAMYWYRQDPGQGLRLIYYSQIVNDFQKGDIAEGYSVSREKKESFPLTVTSAQKNPTAFYLCASSIPGDYEQYFGPGTRLTVT.

The CDR3 region is CASSSFYSDTQYF. The DNA of the CDR3 is TGTGCCAGCAGTAGTTTCTATTCAGATACGCAGTATTTT. V usage is TRBV6-5 and J usage is TRBJ2-3; no reliable D call. From germline, CDR1 is MNHEY and CDR2 SVGAGI. Trimming took 5 bases from V and 4 from J, leaving 10 bases between them. This CDR3 comprises 13 residues.

This clone has just a few counts. The genes are TRBV6-2 or TRBV6-3 and TRBJ2-2, with 7 bases aligning to TRBD1. Germline CDR1 is MNHEY and CDR2 is SVGEGT. This CDR3 contains 15 residues. V trimming: 5 bases; J trimming: 7 bases; junction bases outside the gene matches: 10. The CDR3 DNA reads TGTGCCAGCAGTACCCCGGACAGGAAGCGCGGGGAGCTGTTTTTT. It specifies CASSTPDRKRGELFF.

CDR3 nucleotides: TGTGCCAGTAGCGTCGTCGGGGGGGCTACCTACGAGCAGTACTTC. Its translation is CASSVVGGATYEQYF. The V call is TRBV19, the J call TRBJ2-7; 8 positions match TRBD2. Trimming cost V 6 bases and J 2 bases; bases outside gene matches: 9. Germline values: CDR1 LNHDA, CDR2 SQIVND (reference sequence). This CDR3 is 15 amino acids long.

The rearrangement joins TRBV15 to TRBJ2-7; D possibly corresponds to TRBD2 (6 bases). Germline values: CDR1 LNHNV, CDR2 YYDKDF (reference sequence). The CDR3 covers 12 residues. Between the trimmed V and J ends, which lost 5 bases and 7 bases, there was a span of 12 bases. CDR3 sequence (DNA): TGTGCCACCAGCTGGACTAAAGGGGAGCAGTACTTC. Protein product: CATSWTKGEQYF.

The chain carries TRBV9 and TRBJ1-1; TRBD1 aligns across 7 bases. Germline V gene sequence: CDR1 SGDLS, CDR2 YYNGEE. V lost 4 bases, J lost 4 bases, and 4 bases stayed unmatched. The length of the CDR3 is 13 residues. The CDR3 loop is CASSKGQATEAFF. The CDR3 coding sequence is TGTGCCAGCAGCAAAGGACAGGCCACTGAAGCTTTCTTT.

Only one count was recorded for this clone. The chain uses TRBV30 and TRBJ1-1, with D unclear. Germline CDR1 reads GTSNPN; CDR2 reads SVGIG (reference sequence). Trimming took 2 bases from V and 1 from J, leaving 8 bases between them. The CDR3 loop spans 13 amino acids. CDR3: CAWSFSKNTEAFF. DNA for the CDR3: TGTGCCTGGAGTTTCAGTAAGAACACTGAAGCTTTCTTT.

This clone was detected only a few times. This chain connects TRBV5-4 to TRBJ2-7; the D gene is possibly TRBD2 (5 bases). Germline V gene data show CDR1 as SGHNT and CDR2 as YYREEE (reference sequence). Trimming shortened V by 3 bases and J by 0 bases, and 7 bases separated the two germline ends. CDR3 length: 13 amino acids. The CDR3 region is CASSSRGSYEQYF. In nucleotides, the CDR3 is TGTGCCAGCAGCTCCCGGGGCTCCTACGAGCAGTACTTC.

The gene calls are TRBV5-4 and TRBJ1-2; 10 bases are shared with TRBD1. In germline, CDR1 is SGHNT, CDR2 YYREEE (reference sequence). V lost 1 base to trimming and J lost 4 bases; unmatched junction nucleotides: 4. The CDR3 is made up of 15 amino acids. CDR3 region: CASSLLGQGTYGYTF. For the CDR3, the DNA is TGTGCCAGCAGCTTGCTGGGACAGGGGACCTATGGCTACACCTTC.

The chain couples TRBV15 to TRBJ1-2; D uncertain. Trimming removed 0 bases at V and 8 bases at J, with 10 bases between. Germline CDR1 is LNHNV and CDR2 is YYDKDF (reference sequence). CDR3 length: 13 residues. This CDR3 reads CATSRDRGWGYTF. CDR3 DNA: TGTGCCACCAGCAGAGATCGGGGTTGGGGCTACACCTTC.

This chain links TRBV5-4 with TRBJ1-2, with no clear D. V was clipped by 4 bases and J by 7 bases, with 17 bases between them. The CDR3 runs 14 residues. Germline V lookup: CDR1 SGHNT, CDR2 YYREEE (reference sequence). CDR3 amino acids: CASSPKLEGGGYTF. The DNA for the CDR3 is TGTGCCAGCAGCCCCAAGCTAGAGGGCGGTGGCTACACCTTC. Supplemented by reference TRBV5-4 and TRBJ1-2, the full variable domain reads ETGVTQSPTHLIKTRGQQVTLRCSSQSGHNTVSWYQQALGQGPQFIFQYYREEENGRGNFPPRFSGLQFPNYSSELNVNALELDDSALYLCASSPKLEGGGYTFGSGTRLTVV.

The chain links TRBV24-1 to TRBJ2-1, with 11 bases aligning to TRBD2. The CDR3 is 16 amino acids. V lost 7 bases to trimming and J lost 6 bases; unmatched junction nucleotides: 10. Germline values: CDR1 KGHDR, CDR2 SFDVKD. The CDR3 DNA reads TGTGCCACCAGCCTTAGCGGGGGGGCCGGTAGCAATGAGCAGTTCTTC. This translates into CATSLSGGAGSNEQFF.

V and J are TRBV6-2 or TRBV6-3 and TRBJ1-2, with D unresolved. V was trimmed by 2 bases and J by 6 bases, leaving 16 bases between them. The CDR3 spans 15 residues. Germline values: CDR1 MNHEY, CDR2 SVGEGT. The CDR3 DNA follows: TGTGCCAGCAGTTACAGAGAGGGCCGCCCTAATGGCTACACCTTC. Its protein is CASSYREGRPNGYTF.

The chain recombines TRBV11-2 with TRBJ2-1; 9 nucleotides match TRBD2. Germline CDR1 SGHAT, CDR2 FQNNGV. CDR3 size: 15 residues. With 3 bases clipped from V and 7 bases from J, the junction kept 7 bases outside the gene matches. The CDR3 loop is CASSFIAGARNEQFF. In DNA, the CDR3 is TGTGCCAGCAGCTTCATAGCGGGGGCGAGGAATGAGCAGTTCTTC.

The chain is built from TRBV29-1 and TRBJ2-7; weak D call: TRBD1 (6 bases). Germline V gene data show CDR1 as SQVTM and CDR2 as ANQGSEA. The CDR3 is made up of 12 amino acids. Trimming cost V 4 bases and J 5 bases, with 12 bases left between them. CDR3 DNA: TGCAGCGTTGCTACAGGGCCTAACGAGCAGTACTTC. This codes for CSVATGPNEQYF.

The chain couples TRBV11-2 to TRBJ1-2; 7 nucleotides align to TRBD1. Germline assignment: CDR1 SGHAT and CDR2 FQNNGV. The CDR3 spans 12 residues. V lost 10 bases, J lost 5 bases, and 7 bases stayed unmatched. The CDR3 spells CATLAGGYGYTF. The CDR3 DNA reads as TGTGCCACCCTCGCAGGGGGATATGGCTACACCTTC. The complete variable domain, with remaining parts taken from reference TRBV11-2 and TRBJ1-2, reads EAGVAQSPRYKIIEKRQSVAFWCNPISGHATLYWYQQILGQGPKLLIQFQNNGVVDDSQLPKDRFSAERLKGVDSTLKIQPAKLEDSAVYLCATLAGGYGYTFGSGTRLTVV.

Here the CDR3 reads CASSEALQGRYNSPLHF. The CDR3 bases are TGTGCCAGCAGTGAAGCGCTTCAGGGGAGATACAATTCACCCCTCCACTTT. The genes are TRBV6-1 and TRBJ1-6; D may be TRBD1 (6 bases). This CDR3 region has 17 residues. V was trimmed by 0 bases and J by 7 bases, leaving 16 bases between them. Germline V lookup: CDR1 MNHNS, CDR2 SASEGT.

V and J are TRBV30 and TRBJ1-6, with 7 bases matching TRBD1. The CDR3 is made up of 15 amino acids. Germline V gives CDR1 GTSNPN, CDR2 SVGIG (reference sequence). Losses at the gene ends were 4 bases for V and 10 bases for J; bases not matched to a gene: 13. Here the CDR3 reads CAWTEGAYWGSPLHF. The CDR3 DNA reads TGTGCCTGGACAGAGGGGGCCTATTGGGGCTCACCCCTCCACTTT.

This clone was counted between two and nine times. The CDR3 loop reads CASSLAPGGQPQHF. CDR3 coding DNA: TGTGCCAGCAGCTTAGCTCCAGGGGGTCAGCCCCAGCATTTT. This chain connects TRBV7-2 to TRBJ1-5, with 7 bases matching TRBD1. The CDR3 runs to 14 residues. Germline CDR1 reads SGHTA; CDR2 reads FQGNSA. V was pared by 0 bases and J by 6 bases, with 2 bases of the junction left unmatched.

This chain joins TRBV7-2 and TRBJ1-1, with 8 bases fitting TRBD1. The germline V gene encodes CDR1 SGHTA and CDR2 FQGNSA. V dropped 6 bases and J dropped 1; count of bases not matched to a gene: 4. The CDR3 loop spans 14 amino acids. CDR3 nucleotide sequence: TGTGCCAGCAGGCCAGGGGGCGAGAACACTGAAGCTTTCTTT. As protein: CASRPGGENTEAFF.

The chain links TRBV29-1 to TRBJ2-1, with TRBD2 identical over 12 bases. Unmatched junction bases numbered 2, after V lost 5 bases and J lost 3 bases. This CDR3 has 14 residues. Germline V gene data show CDR1 as SQVTM and CDR2 as ANQGSEA. The DNA for the CDR3 is TGCAGCGTTCGGACTAGCGGGGTCTACAATGAGCAGTTCTTC. This encodes CSVRTSGVYNEQFF.

V usage is TRBV19 and J usage is TRBJ1-1; D may be TRBD1 (6 bases). CDR3 length equals 15 residues. The germline CDR1 and CDR2 sequences are LNHDA and SQIVND (reference sequence). Trimming pared 5 bases from V and 0 bases from J, leaving 13 bases between. The CDR3 protein is CASSLRGGVNTEAFF. The CDR3, as DNA: TGTGCCAGTAGTCTGAGAGGGGGGGTGAACACTGAAGCTTTCTTT.

The gene calls are TRBV12-5 and TRBJ1-3; TRBD1 might be the D (5 bases). This CDR3 has 15 residues. Germline assignment: CDR1 LGHNT and CDR2 FRNRAP. V lost 5 bases and J lost 0, with 11 bases in between. The CDR3 region is CASGNDRYSGNTIYF. The CDR3 DNA reads TGTGCTAGTGGTAACGACAGATACTCTGGAAACACCATATATTTT.